This T cell receptor (beta chain) originates from a study of shared clonotypes between healthy human individuals. Germline CDR1 MGHRA, CDR2 YSYEKL. The J segment lost 3 bases and the V segment lost 1 base, leaving 7 bases of the junction unmatched. The CDR3 spans 16 residues. Details on this clone: Its antigen is as yet unknown.

Positively selected for CCR7, the CD45RO-negative cells used as naive CD8 cells excluded terminally differentiated effector memory CD45RA+ cells. The study, taken as a whole, reports: In general, naive subsets displayed greater estimated richness than memory subsets did. There were few donors, and this limited the genetic and exposure-history diversity represented. Only blood was sampled, and tissue TCR repertoires likely differ from blood ones.

Assay used: immunoSEQ multiplex PCR; TCRdb lists only in-frame clones, some missing. The data hold about 800,000 clones, with 90% to 97% observed a single time. The TCR sequence derives from a young man in good health. The chain carries TRBV4-1 and TRBJ2-7; the match to TRBD1 covers 9 bases. The source material was naive CD8+ T cells sorted from blood. Here the CDR3 reads CASSQAPGTGIYEQYF. The CDR3 nucleotides are TGCGCCAGCAGCCAAGCCCCCGGGACAGGGATCTACGAGCAGTACTTC.